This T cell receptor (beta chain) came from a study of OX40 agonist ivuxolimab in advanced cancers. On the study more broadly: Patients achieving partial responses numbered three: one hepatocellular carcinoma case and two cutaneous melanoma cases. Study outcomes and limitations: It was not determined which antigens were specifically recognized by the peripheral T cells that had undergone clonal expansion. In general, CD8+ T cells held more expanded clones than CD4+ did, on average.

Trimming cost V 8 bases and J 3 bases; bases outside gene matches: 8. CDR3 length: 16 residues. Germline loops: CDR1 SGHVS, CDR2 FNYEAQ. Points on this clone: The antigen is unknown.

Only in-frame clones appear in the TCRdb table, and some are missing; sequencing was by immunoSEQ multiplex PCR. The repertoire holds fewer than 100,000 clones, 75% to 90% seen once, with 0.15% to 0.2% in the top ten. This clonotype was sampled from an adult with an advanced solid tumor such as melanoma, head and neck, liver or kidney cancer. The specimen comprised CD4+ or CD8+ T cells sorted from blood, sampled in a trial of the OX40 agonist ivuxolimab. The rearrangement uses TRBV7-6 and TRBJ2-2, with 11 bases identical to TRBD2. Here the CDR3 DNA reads TGTGCCAGCGGGTTAACGACTAGCGGGGACACCGGGGAGCTGTTTTTT. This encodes CASGLTTSGDTGELFF.